This is a list of T cell receptor beta chains from one sample in a study of T-cell reconstitution after alpha-beta-depleted transplantation in children. MiXCR, applied by TCRdb to the PCR reads, yields one record per CDR3 protein. The sample carries about a million distinct CDR3 sequences, 25% to 30% recorded once. The sequences come from PBMCs, mostly from graft donor cells, collected 360 days after TCRalphabeta/CD19-depleted stem cell transplant. Receptors originate from a boy in the first two years of life who had a stem cell transplant for SCID, so the T cells may come from the graft donor. The CDR3 runs from the conserved cysteine through the conserved F or W. D genes are given only for firm matches. Some rows have no size entry. The others give once, few or many, or a class for an expanded clone.

.,TRBJ2-2,TRBV5-1,few,TGCGCCAGCAGCTACCACAGAAACACCGGGGAGCTGTTTTTT,CASSYHRNTGELFF
TRBD1,TRBJ2-1,TRBV20-1,few,TGCAGTGCTAGACTAACCCGACAGGGGCGGAATGAGCAGTTCTTC,CSARLTRQGRNEQFF
TRBD1,TRBJ1-5,TRBV28,.,TGTGCCAGCAGGCCGACAGGGGTCCAGCCCCAGCATTTT,CASRPTGVQPQHF
.,TRBJ2-3,TRBV4-1,many,TGCGCCAGCAGCCAAGATCAGGGTGGGGGCCTGTCAGATACGCAGTATTTT,CASSQDQGGGLSDTQYF
.,TRBJ2-7,TRBV20-1,.,TGCAGTGCGGAAGGAAAGTACGAGCAGTACTTC,CSAEGKYEQYF
.,TRBJ2-1,TRBV5-1,.,TGCGCCAGCAGCTTGGGGAGGATCGGTGAGCAGTTCTTC,CASSLGRIGEQFF
TRBD2,TRBJ2-1,TRBV6-2/TRBV6-3,.,TGTGCCAGCAGTCGCCTCTTTTCGGGGCGGGGGGGGAATGAGCAGTTCTTC,CASSRLFSGRGGNEQFF
.,TRBJ2-1,TRBV12-3/TRBV12-4,.,TGTGCCAGCAGTTCCCCTACAGGGAGCCTTGTTTACAATGAGCAGTTCTTC,CASSSPTGSLVYNEQFF
TRBD2,TRBJ2-3,TRBV11-2,.,TGTGCCAGCAGCCTCTTGGTCTGGAGCGGGGGGCCCACAGATACGCAGTATTTT,CASSLLVWSGGPTDTQYF
.,TRBJ1-2,TRBV25-1,.,TGTGCCAGCAGCCCTAAGGAGTATGGCTACACCTTC,CASSPKEYGYTF
TRBD1,TRBJ2-1,TRBV12-3/TRBV12-4,.,TGTGCCAGCACCCCAGGGGGCGGGAACAATGAGCAGTTCTTC,CASTPGGGNNEQFF
TRBD1,TRBJ2-7,TRBV7-6,many,TGTGCCAGCAGCTTACTCGGGGCAGGGGGACACGAGCAGTACTTC,CASSLLGAGGHEQYF
TRBD1,TRBJ2-2,TRBV7-9,few,TGTGCCAGCAGCTTAGGCCGAACAGGGGGCCGGTCCGGGGAGCTGTTTTTT,CASSLGRTGGRSGELFF